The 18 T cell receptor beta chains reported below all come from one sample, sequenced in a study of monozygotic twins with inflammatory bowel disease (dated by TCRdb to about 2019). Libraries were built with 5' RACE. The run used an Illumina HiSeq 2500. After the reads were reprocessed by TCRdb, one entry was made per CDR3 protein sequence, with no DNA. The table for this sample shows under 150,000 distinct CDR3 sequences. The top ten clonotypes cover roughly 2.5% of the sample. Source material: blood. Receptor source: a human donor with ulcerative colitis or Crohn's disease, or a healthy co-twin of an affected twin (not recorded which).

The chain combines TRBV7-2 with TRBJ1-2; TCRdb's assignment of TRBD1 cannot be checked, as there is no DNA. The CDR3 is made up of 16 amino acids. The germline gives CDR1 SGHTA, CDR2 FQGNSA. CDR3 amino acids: CASSLIGAEINYGYTF.

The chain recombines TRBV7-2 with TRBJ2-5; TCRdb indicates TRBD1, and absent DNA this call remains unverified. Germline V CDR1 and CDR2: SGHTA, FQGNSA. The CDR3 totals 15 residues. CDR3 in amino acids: CASSLAGGRLETQYF.

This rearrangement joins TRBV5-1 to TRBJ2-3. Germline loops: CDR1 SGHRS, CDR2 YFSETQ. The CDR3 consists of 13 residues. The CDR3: CASSYSGADTQYF.

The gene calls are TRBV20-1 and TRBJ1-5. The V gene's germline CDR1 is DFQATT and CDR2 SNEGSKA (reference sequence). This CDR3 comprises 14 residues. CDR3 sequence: CSARDLEGFAPQHF.

The CDR3 here is CASSLMAESSGNTIYF. The chain links TRBV7-6 to TRBJ1-3. Germline V lookup: CDR1 SGHVS, CDR2 FNYEAQ. The CDR3 is 16 residues long.

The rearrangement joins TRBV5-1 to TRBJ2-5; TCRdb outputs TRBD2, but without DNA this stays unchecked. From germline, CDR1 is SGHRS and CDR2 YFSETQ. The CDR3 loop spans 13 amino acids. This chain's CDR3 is CASSFEGRETQYF. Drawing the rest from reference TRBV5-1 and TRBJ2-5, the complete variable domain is KAGVTQTPRYLIKTRGQQVTLSCSPISGHRSVSWYQQTPGQGLQFLFEYFSETQRNKGNFPGRFSGRQFSNSRSEMNVSTLELGDSALYLCASSFEGRETQYFGPGTRLLVL.

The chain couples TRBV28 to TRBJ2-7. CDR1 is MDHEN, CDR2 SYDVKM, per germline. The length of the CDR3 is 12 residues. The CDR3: CASSLDFYEQYF. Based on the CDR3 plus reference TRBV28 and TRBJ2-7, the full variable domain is DVKVTQSSRYLVKRTGEKVFLECVQDMDHENMFWYRQDPGLGLRLIYFSYDVKMKEKGDIPEGYSVSREKKERFSLILESASTNQTSMYLCASSLDFYEQYFGPGTRLTVT.

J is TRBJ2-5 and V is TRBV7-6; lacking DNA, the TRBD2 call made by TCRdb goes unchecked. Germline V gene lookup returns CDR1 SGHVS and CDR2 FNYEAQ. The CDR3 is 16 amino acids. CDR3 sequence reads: CASSSRFQRGGETQYF.

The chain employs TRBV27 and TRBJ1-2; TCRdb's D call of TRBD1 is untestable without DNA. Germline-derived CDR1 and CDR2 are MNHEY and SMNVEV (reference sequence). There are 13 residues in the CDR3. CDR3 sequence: CASREGQGYGYTF.

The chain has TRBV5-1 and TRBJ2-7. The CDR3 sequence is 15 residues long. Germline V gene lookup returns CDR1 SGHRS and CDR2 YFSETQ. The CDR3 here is CASSPVSGPSYEQYF. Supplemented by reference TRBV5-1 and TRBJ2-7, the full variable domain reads KAGVTQTPRYLIKTRGQQVTLSCSPISGHRSVSWYQQTPGQGLQFLFEYFSETQRNKGNFPGRFSGRQFSNSRSEMNVSTLELGDSALYLCASSPVSGPSYEQYFGPGTRLTVT.

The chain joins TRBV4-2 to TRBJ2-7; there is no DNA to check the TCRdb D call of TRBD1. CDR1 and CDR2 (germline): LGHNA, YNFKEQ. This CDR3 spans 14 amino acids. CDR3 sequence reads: CASSPKTRDGGQYF.

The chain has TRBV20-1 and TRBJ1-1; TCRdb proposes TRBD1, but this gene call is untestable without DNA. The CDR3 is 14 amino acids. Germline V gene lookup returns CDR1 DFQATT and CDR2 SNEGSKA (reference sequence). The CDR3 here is CSARGGAKNTEAFF.

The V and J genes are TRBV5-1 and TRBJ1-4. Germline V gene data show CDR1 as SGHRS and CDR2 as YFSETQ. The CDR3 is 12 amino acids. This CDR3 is CASSDGGGKLFF.

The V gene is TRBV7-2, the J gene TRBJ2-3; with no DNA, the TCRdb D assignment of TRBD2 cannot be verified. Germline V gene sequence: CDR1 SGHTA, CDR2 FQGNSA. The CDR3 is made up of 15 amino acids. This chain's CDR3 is CASSLDREITDTQYF.

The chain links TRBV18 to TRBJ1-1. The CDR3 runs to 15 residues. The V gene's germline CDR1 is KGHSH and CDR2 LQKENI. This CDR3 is CASSPEDNLNTEAFF. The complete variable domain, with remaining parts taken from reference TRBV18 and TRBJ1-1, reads NAGVMQNPRHLVRRRGQEARLRCSPMKGHSHVYWYRQLPEEGLKFMVYLQKENIIDESGMPKERFSAEFPKEGPSILRIQQVVRGDSAAYFCASSPEDNLNTEAFFGQGTRLTVV.

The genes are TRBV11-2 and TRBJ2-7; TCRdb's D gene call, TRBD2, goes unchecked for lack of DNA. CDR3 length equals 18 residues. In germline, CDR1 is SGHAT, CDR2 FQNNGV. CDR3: CASSPRGSGGLSSYEQYF.

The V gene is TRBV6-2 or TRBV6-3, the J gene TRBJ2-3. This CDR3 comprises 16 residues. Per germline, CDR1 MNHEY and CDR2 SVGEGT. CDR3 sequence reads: CASNQVRGGSTDTQYF.

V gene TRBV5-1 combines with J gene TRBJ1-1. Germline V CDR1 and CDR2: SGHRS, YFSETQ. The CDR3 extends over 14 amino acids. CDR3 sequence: CASSLATENTEAFF.